The 24 T cell receptor beta chains in this list originate from one sample, sequenced in a study of tumor-infiltrating lymphocytes in primary liver carcinoma. It was from around 18-30 mg of unsorted bulk tissue that RNA and DNA were co-extracted. The authors made TCR beta cDNA from 400 to 600 ng total RNA with a constant-region primer. Nested multiplex PCR, run for three rounds with slightly modified ARM-PCR, yielded TCR beta libraries. Each of the first two PCR rounds ran about 9 cycles with TRBV1-TRBV30 forward and C-beta reverse primers. One entry per CDR3 protein, called by TCRdb with MiXCR from the multiplex PCR reads. The sample shows about 54,000 distinct CDR3 sequences, 70% to 80% of them seen only once. Sequences were obtained from liver tumor tissue from sampling region 2. Sample subset: tumor region T2, inferior pole. The receptors here all came from a man aged 35 to 55 with primary liver carcinoma and hepatitis B virus infection.

This clonotype was counted only a few times. Germline is not matched at one junction end, which may reflect a read error. The V gene is TRBV11-2, the J gene TRBJ2-7; tentative D call: TRBD2 (8 bases). Germline CDR1 is SGHAT and CDR2 is FQNNGV. The CDR3 contains 15 residues. For the CDR3, the DNA is TGTGCCAACAGCCAATATTCGGGAGGGGGCTACGAACAGTACTTT. The encoded protein is CANSQYSGGGYEQYF.

With regard to this clonotype: This may come from a read error, since a much larger clone is one base off. The chain has TRBV7-9 and TRBJ2-2, with D perhaps TRBD1 or TRBD2 (5 bases each). This CDR3 comprises 18 residues. Germline CDR1 SEHNR, CDR2 FQNEAQ (reference sequence). The CDR3 spells CASSSQLVRVTRTGKLFF. In DNA, the CDR3 is TGTGCCAGCAGCTCCCAGCTAGTCAGGGTGACGCGGACCGGGAAGCTGTTTTTT.

This clonotype was counted only a few times. The chain has TRBV7-3 and TRBJ2-1, with TRBD2 identical over 9 bases. The germline CDR1 and CDR2 sequences are SGHTA and FQGTGA. The J segment lost 1 base and the V segment lost 6 bases, leaving 4 bases of the junction unmatched. This CDR3 region has 15 residues. CDR3 residues: CASSPSGISYNEQFF. The CDR3 coding sequence is TGTGCCAGCAGTCCTAGCGGGATTTCCTACAATGAGCAGTTCTTC. Supplemented by reference TRBV7-3 and TRBJ2-1, the full variable domain reads GAGVSQTPSNKVTEKGKYVELRCDPISGHTALYWYRQSLGQGPEFLIYFQGTGAADDSGLPNDRFFAVRPEGSVSTLKIQRTERGDSAVYLCASSPSGISYNEQFFGPGTRLTVL.

This sequence joins TRBV6-5 and TRBJ2-1; 9 positions agree with TRBD2. Trimming cost V 0 bases and J 15 bases; bases outside gene matches: 12. The CDR3 has 15 residues. The germline V gene encodes CDR1 MNHEY and CDR2 SVGAGI. This CDR3 is CASSYSSISGSRMFF. Here the CDR3 DNA reads TGTGCCAGCAGTTACTCTAGTATTAGCGGGAGTCGGATGTTCTTC.

Points on this clonotype: Mismatch with germline at one junction end may stem from a read error. The rearrangement links TRBV6-1 to TRBJ2-7, with a tentative D call TRBD1 (6 bases). The CDR3 extends over 13 amino acids. Germline V lookup: CDR1 MNHNS, CDR2 SASEGT. This CDR3 is CVSRDTNGDEQYF. In DNA form, the CDR3 reads TGTGTCAGCAGGGACACTAACGGGGACGAGCAGTACTTC.

To note about this clonotype: The junction departs from the called germline gene at one end, perhaps through a read error. The chain links TRBV6-6 to TRBJ2-1, with a possible D match to TRBD2 (5 bases). The length of the CDR3 is 11 residues. Germline CDR1 is MNHNY and CDR2 is SVGAGI (reference sequence). CDR3 amino acids: CASSRVGEQLF. The CDR3 coding sequence is TGTGCCAGCAGTCGGGTTGGGGAGCAGCTCTTC.

Points on this clonotype: This likely comes from a read error, as the CDR3 has no conserved phenylalanine or tryptophan at its end. In DNA form, the CDR3 reads TGCGCCAGCAGCCAGGCCGGGACTAGCGTCTACAATGAGCAGTTCTTA. As protein: CASSQAGTSVYNEQFL. The rearrangement uses TRBV4-1 and TRBJ2-1; 10 bases fit TRBD2. Germline assignment: CDR1 MGHRA and CDR2 YSYEKL. The CDR3 runs to 16 residues. The V gene end was trimmed by 3 bases and the J gene end by 3 bases; junction bases not matched to a gene: 5.

The chain recombines TRBV5-5 with TRBJ2-7; 9 nucleotides match TRBD1. In germline, CDR1 is SGHKS, CDR2 YYEKEE (reference sequence). This CDR3 is built from 16 residues. In DNA form, the CDR3 reads TGTGCCAGCAGCTTGGTTACAGGGGGCTTCAACTACGAGCAGTATGTC. It translates to CASSLVTGGFNYEQYV.

This clonotype occurred once. The CDR3 does not end in the conserved phenylalanine or tryptophan, so this is likely a read error. The rearrangement links TRBV11-2 to TRBJ2-2; unclear D gene. This CDR3 is built from 12 residues. Germline V gives CDR1 SGHAT, CDR2 FQNNGV. Written as DNA, the CDR3 is TGTGTCAGCAGCACAAACACCGGTGAGCTGTTTCTT. Its protein product is CVSSTNTGELFL.

The V gene is TRBV4-1, the J gene TRBJ2-3; D unresolved. CDR1 is MGHRA, CDR2 YSYEKL, per germline. CDR3 length: 15 amino acids. Trimming cost V 0 bases and J 11 bases, with 18 bases left between them. CDR3 sequence: CASSQEPSGTDVQYF. The CDR3 nucleotides read TGCGCCAGCAGCCAAGAGCCTAGTGGCACAGATGTGCAGTATTTT.

This clonotype has a count of ten or more. The chain joins TRBV6-2 or TRBV6-3 to TRBJ2-7, with 11 bases lining up with TRBD2. The CDR3 extends over 14 amino acids. V was clipped by 5 bases and J by 6 bases; unmatched bases: 6. Germline V gene data show CDR1 as MNHEY and CDR2 as SVGEGT. The DNA of the CDR3 is TGTGCCAGCAGTCCGACTAGCGGGAATTCCGAGCAGTACTTC. Translation: CASSPTSGNSEQYF.

The V call is TRBV5-5, the J call TRBJ1-5; no reliable D call. There are 16 residues in the CDR3. V lost 4 bases and J lost 4, with 18 bases in between. Germline lookup yields CDR1 SGHKS and CDR2 YYEKEE (reference sequence). CDR3 coding DNA: TGTGCCAGCAGCCTATGGCCAGACGGCAGTAATCAGCCCCAGCATTTT. Its translation is CASSLWPDGSNQPQHF.

This clonotype was seen more than once but under ten times. The CDR3 reads CSARTGIGTSYEQYF. The CDR3 coding sequence is TGCAGTGCTAGGACCGGGATTGGGACGTCCTACGAGCAGTACTTC. The gene calls are TRBV20-1 and TRBJ2-7, with D perhaps matching TRBD1 or TRBD2 (5 bases each). Trimming left V 3 bases short and J 1 base short, with 16 bases between. In germline, CDR1 is DFQATT, CDR2 SNEGSKA (reference sequence). CDR3 length: 15 residues.

The chain is built from TRBV6-6 and TRBJ1-6; 7 nucleotides line up with TRBD1. Trimming removed 6 bases from V and 7 bases from J; junction bases left unmatched: 3. Germline V lookup: CDR1 MNHNY, CDR2 SVGAGI (reference sequence). The CDR3 totals 13 residues. CDR3 sequence (DNA): TGTGCCAGCAGGACAGGGAGCAATTCACCCCTCCACTTT. Translating gives CASRTGSNSPLHF.

Note on this clonotype: The junction differs from germline at one of its ends, possibly a read error. Here the CDR3 DNA reads TGTGCCAGCAGCTTCCCGACAGAGATGGTCTCCGGGGAGCTGTGTTTC. Its translation is CASSFPTEMVSGELCF. V is TRBV11-2 and J is TRBJ2-2; the D call may be TRBD1 or TRBD2 (5 bases each). From germline, CDR1 is SGHAT and CDR2 FQNNGV. This CDR3 contains 16 residues.

This clonotype was detected only once. A junction boundary mismatches the germline segment, possibly from a read error. The V gene is TRBV4-2, the J gene TRBJ2-7; 10 positions agree with TRBD2. The CDR3 is 15 residues long. Germline CDR1 reads LGHNA; CDR2 reads YNFKEQ. CDR3 residues: CASRQDSSGGYEQYF. The CDR3 DNA sequence: TGTGCCAGCAGGCAAGATTCTAGCGGGGGTTACGAGCAGTACTTC.

The V and J genes are TRBV14 and TRBJ2-1, with a possible D match to TRBD2 (6 bases). Trimming took off 10 bases at V and 8 bases at J, with 18 bases between the two ends. This CDR3 has 13 amino acids. The V gene's germline CDR1 is SGHDN and CDR2 FVKESK. CDR3 nucleotide sequence: TGTGCCACCAGTCCCGGGACTCGAGATGAGCAGTTCTTC. Its protein product is CATSPGTRDEQFF.

A word on this clonotype: A junction boundary mismatches the germline segment, possibly from a read error. The CDR3 DNA is TGCAGCGTTGGCAGTAGCGTCTACGAGGAGTACTTC. It codes for CSVGSSVYEEYF. This chain connects TRBV29-1 to TRBJ2-7; D possibly corresponds to TRBD2 (5 bases). The CDR3 totals 12 residues. The germline V gene encodes CDR1 SQVTM and CDR2 ANQGSEA.

With respect to this clonotype: A single base separates this from a much larger clone, so it may be a read error. Because it lacks the conserved phenylalanine or tryptophan at the end, this CDR3 is likely a read error. The genes are TRBV28 and TRBJ2-7; TRBD1 is a possible D gene (5 bases). From germline, CDR1 is MDHEN and CDR2 SYDVKM. V shed 7 bases and J shed 6 bases, with 10 bases lying between them. This CDR3 spans 11 amino acids. For the CDR3, the DNA is TGTGCCAGCACTGGGGCGTTCGAGCAGTACATC. It yields the protein CASTGAFEQYI.

As regards this clonotype: An end of the junction differs from the germline gene, which may be a read error. The chain has TRBV6-5 and TRBJ1-4; possibly TRBD1 for D (6 bases). Germline loops: CDR1 MNHEY, CDR2 SVGAGI. This CDR3 is 14 amino acids long. In DNA form, the CDR3 reads TGTGCTAGCAGTTACGGGGGGCTCGGAGAAAGACTGTTTTTT. Translation gives CASSYGGLGERLFF.

This clonotype was seen once. The rearrangement uses TRBV6-1 and TRBJ2-7; 7 nucleotides align to TRBD2. The V segment lost 4 bases and the J segment 9 bases; nucleotides outside the gene matches: 9. Germline V gives CDR1 MNHNS, CDR2 SASEGT. The CDR3 has 13 residues. The CDR3 DNA follows: TGTGCCAGCAGTGCCTCGGCGGGAGACGTGCAGTACTTC. Protein: CASSASAGDVQYF.

Worth noting for this clonotype: A read error may produce the germline difference seen at one junction end. The chain combines TRBV6-6 with TRBJ2-7; D is perhaps TRBD2 (6 bases). The CDR3 has 16 residues. Germline V gene lookup returns CDR1 MNHNY and CDR2 SVGAGI (reference sequence). The CDR3 here is CVSSSRTEGSSYEQYF. CDR3 coding DNA: TGTGTCAGCAGTTCCCGCACGGAGGGGAGCTCCTACGAGCAGTACTTC.

CDR3: CASSSGGIQPQHF. The CDR3 region has the DNA TGTGCCAGCAGTTCGGGAGGGATACAGCCCCAGCATTTT. The rearrangement joins TRBV12-3 or TRBV12-4 to TRBJ1-5; D unresolved. CDR3 size: 13 residues. V gave up 4 bases and J gave up 7 bases, with 11 bases separating them.

About this clonotype itself: Lacking the conserved final phenylalanine or tryptophan, this CDR3 likely reflects a read error. It is unclear where the CDR3 begins or ends on the DNA, so no DNA is shown, and the CDR3 is as TCRdb lists it. The V call is TRBV7-9, the J call TRBJ2-2; TRBD1, the D gene given by the table, was not confirmed from the DNA. The germline gives CDR1 SEHNR, CDR2 FQNEAQ (reference sequence). The CDR3 is 13 amino acids in total, end residues counted. The chain's CDR3 is CASSPQGSGEPFV.